The source of this T cell receptor beta chain is a study of T cells after yellow fever vaccination (dated by TCRdb to the late 2010s). Notes on the research overall: The SMART-Seq v4 Ultra Low Input RNA kit was used to prepare libraries from fractions with low cell numbers. Two healthy male donors made up the cohort, one aged 18 to 29 years and the other aged 30 to 40 years. Blood was drawn at multiple timepoints before and after primary and secondary immunization, with bulk PBMC replicates and cell subsets isolated. To follow T-cell clones before and after primary and booster YFV17D yellow fever vaccination, bulk TCR alpha and beta repertoires were sequenced over time.

Comments on this clonotype: Its antigen is not yet known. No clone much larger than this one lies a single base away; base qualities are absent.

The label giving this sample's treatment or condition can be read as: live attenuated yellow fever vaccine strain. A standard Ficoll-Paque protocol was used to isolate PBMCs from peripheral blood. Dynabeads CD4 and CD8 positive selection kits were used to isolate CD4 and CD8 T-cell fractions. RNA was extracted with TriZol from bulk PBMCs, CD4 and CD8 fractions, and dextramer-positive and dextramer-negative fractions. From cysteine to phenylalanine, the CDR3 is 18 amino acids long. Just CDR3 DNA is preserved here, 54 bases in frame from base 1. CDR1 SNHLY and CDR2 FYNNEI are derived from the germline V gene. Here V drops 6 bases and J drops 5 bases, and the junction holds 12 bases not matched to any gene. Synthesis of TCR cDNA relied on 5'RACE template switching, a step that introduced a universal primer site along with unique molecular identifiers. Priming of cDNA synthesis was performed from both the TCR alpha and TCR beta constant segments. Two PCR steps were used to amplify libraries, with sample barcodes and sequencing adapters being added in the second step. Sequencing of libraries was done on Illumina HiSeq 2500 (2x100 bp) or NovaSeq (2x150 bp). The source study handled its data this way. MIGEC was used to demultiplex reads and collapse the reads into UMI consensus sequences, and MiXCR was used for V(D)J alignment. Vaccine-responding clonotypes were identified with edgeR using replicate PBMC samples, with FDR below 0.01 and a log2 fold change above 5 up to day 15 being required. Bulk clonotypes were assigned CD4 or CD8 identity according to which sequenced CD4 or CD8 repertoire held them at higher abundance. The public reads were run again by TCRdb, first through fastp at Q25 and then through MiXCR, and only productive beta chains were kept. Rows merge per CDR3 protein into single entries with the most common DNA and genes. The V and J calls here are based on TCRdb, not the publication. This sample lists over 120,000 distinct CDR3 sequences; about 7% were detected once. Jointly, the top ten make up under 0.8% of the sample.

The paper as a whole reports these results and caveats: After the booster, most of the clones that had expanded following primary vaccination were detected again (almost 98% of CD4 and around nine tenths of CD8), which suggests that memory was broadly maintained. Because the study included only two donors, the extent to which the findings can be generalized is limited. Compared with the primary T-cell response, the secondary T-cell response was weaker but faster, peaking on day 5 rather than day 15. A small fraction of clonotypes appeared in both the CD4 and CD8 compartments, likely as a result of convergent recombination. Computational filtering was needed because FACS-sorted repertoires could contain abundant contaminating clonotypes from the bulk population.

The rearranged chain carries TRBV2 and TRBJ2-5; 16 junctional bases match TRBD2. The source is a man aged 30 to 45 who received the YFV17D yellow fever vaccine. The sample here was CD4+ T cells sorted from PBMCs, taken 10 days after the yellow fever booster vaccination. The bases are TGTGCCAGCAGAGTGGGACTAGCGGGAGGGCCTTTGGGGGAGACCCAGTACTTC. It specifies CASRVGLAGGPLGETQYF.